This T cell receptor (beta chain) was identified in a study of blood T cell repertoires in COVID-19 (TCRdb year 2020). At the level of the whole study: Collaborator samples came from the United States, Italy and Spain and covered acute and convalescent phases of COVID-19. Samples were obtained from the ongoing ImmuneRACE study (first 160 participants) and from approximately 1,200 subjects provided by 6 global collaborators. Where available, HLA class I and class II types were obtained from metadata supplied by the sample provider rather than from assay-based typing. The prospective study material was composed of cDNA or gDNA derived from T cells, B-cell-depleted T cells, or PBMCs. Deeply sampled blood TCRbeta repertoires from subjects exposed to, actively infected with, or recovered from COVID-19 were included in the dataset. Sample metadata almost always included a de-identified subject ID, COVID-19 status, age in years and sex. A freely available public database, intended as a resource for researchers studying the immune response to SARS-CoV-2, is where the repertoires were released. The full study reports these points: The quantity of clinical and demographic metadata differed by source and by participant and was supplied without curation.

TCRbeta CDR3 regions were amplified from genomic DNA using the immunoSEQ Assay, a bias-controlled multiplex PCR. As for how the authors treated the data: Within the assay, amplification of reference gene primers was used to estimate how many nucleated cells each sample contained. To quantify the absolute abundance of each unique TCRbeta CDR3 rearrangement, sequence reads were collapsed and filtered. For each sample, productive Simpson clonality was calculated as the square root of Simpson's diversity index over productive rearrangements. TCRdb stores this immuneACCESS table with in-frame sequences only. Part of the clones is absent; in the studies checked, under half of the shortfall reflects unresolved V genes, and no reason is known for the rest. The V and J calls and clone size were taken over from that table, and D and trimming were inferred from the DNA. This sample holds approximately 150,000 clones; about 90% were observed only once. The ten largest account for over 3.5% of the sample.

About this clone: What this receptor recognizes is not known. Per-base quality was not reported, and no clone a single base away is much larger than it.

Measured from the cysteine to the phenylalanine, the CDR3 is 15 residues long. Of all the DNA, just the CDR3 is kept, 45 bases in frame from base 1. The CDR1 and CDR2 encoded by the germline V gene are MNHEY and SVGAGI. At the junction V is shortened by 6 bases and J by 1 base, with 13 bases in between. The collaborating institutions used their own protocols to collect whole blood in K2EDTA tubes. For TCRbeta analysis, collaborators shipped samples in one of three forms: frozen whole blood, isolated PBMCs, or DNA extracted from either of those sample types. The sequence derives from a woman aged 55-69 years with active or convalescent COVID-19. The rearranged chain carries TRBV6-5 and TRBJ2-1; 6 matching bases give a weak D call of TRBD1. Sequencing used peripheral blood. The DNA is TGTGCCAGCAGACTAGACAGGAGGTCCTACAATGAGCAGTTCTTC. Its amino acids are CASRLDRRSYNEQFF.